This is a list of T cell receptor beta chains from one sample in a study of shared clonotypes between healthy human individuals. TCRdb's copy holds only in-frame clones and misses some; the assay was immunoSEQ multiplex PCR. The sample carries about 380,000 clones, 96% recorded once. What was sequenced was memory CD8+ T cells sorted from blood. The source is a man under 40 in good health. The CDR3 runs from the conserved cysteine through the conserved F or W. A D gene is named only where the DNA matches it firmly. Clone size is given for some rows only: seen once, a few or many times, or a class if the clone is expanded.

clone size	V gene	D gene	J gene	CDR3 DNA	CDR3 protein
-	TRBV29-1	TRBD2	TRBJ2-1	TGCAGCGTTACTAGCGGGACACGCAATGAGCAGTTCTTC	CSVTSGTRNEQFF
-	TRBV5-1	-	TRBJ2-7	TGCGCCAGCAGCTTGGGTAACTCCCGATCCTACGAGCAGTACTTC	CASSLGNSRSYEQYF
-	TRBV10-2	-	TRBJ2-7	TGCGCCAGCAGTGGGCCAGTCGACAACTACGAGCAGTACTTC	CASSGPVDNYEQYF
-	TRBV18	-	TRBJ2-3	TGTGCCAGCTCCCGCGGAGGGAGCACAGATACGCAGTATTTT	CASSRGGSTDTQYF
-	TRBV5-1	TRBD1	TRBJ1-1	TGCGCCAGCAGCTTGGTTGTAAGGGGGCGAGCTTTCTTT	CASSLVVRGRAFF
-	TRBV5-8	-	TRBJ2-7	TGTGCCAGCAGCTGGCCTACTAGCAACTACGAGCAGTACTTC	CASSWPTSNYEQYF
-	TRBV5-4	TRBD1	TRBJ2-7	TGTGCCAGCAGCTTAGGGGACAGGGGGTACGAGCAGTACTTC	CASSLGDRGYEQYF
-	TRBV27	-	TRBJ1-5	TGTGCCAGCAGTTTATCGAGTCTCGGTGGGACGGGCAATCAGCCCCAGCATTTT	CASSLSSLGGTGNQPQHF
-	TRBV9	TRBD2	TRBJ2-3	TGTGCCAGCAGCGTAGAAGGGACGACTAGCGGGGGTTGGCCTAGCACAGATACGCAGTATTTT	CASSVEGTTSGGWPSTDTQYF
-	TRBV5-6	-	TRBJ2-5	TGTGCCAGCAGCATGCGAGAGACCCAGTACTTC	CASSMRETQYF
-	TRBV27	TRBD1	TRBJ1-2	TGTGCCAGCAGTCCGGGACAGGGGGCTGGATCACCGTATGGCTACACCTTC	CASSPGQGAGSPYGYTF
-	TRBV2	TRBD1	TRBJ1-5	TGTGCCAGCAGAGGACTCTCAGGGGGAATAGGAGACGGCAATCAGCCCCAGCATTTT	CASRGLSGGIGDGNQPQHF
-	TRBV5-6	TRBD2	TRBJ2-7	TGTGCCAGCAGCTTGGCTAGCGGGAGGTACGAGCAGTACTTC	CASSLASGRYEQYF
-	TRBV28	-	TRBJ2-7	TGTGCCAGCAGTTCAATACCCTACGAGCAGTACTTC	CASSSIPYEQYF
once	TRBV29-1	-	TRBJ1-1	TGCAGCGTATGGACAAGGGACGGAAACACTGAAGCTTTCTTT	CSVWTRDGNTEAFF
-	TRBV27	TRBD1	TRBJ1-2	TGTGCCAGCAGGGGACAGGGGAGGGGCTACACCTTC	CASRGQGRGYTF
-	TRBV28	-	TRBJ2-3	TGTGCCAGCAGTCCGTCCGGCAGCACAGATACGCAGTATTTT	CASSPSGSTDTQYF
-	TRBV10-3	-	TRBJ1-2	TGTGCCATCAGTGAGACGCAGGGGTACTATGGCTACACCTTC	CAISETQGYYGYTF
-	TRBV28	TRBD2	TRBJ2-7	TGTGCCAGCAGTCCAGCGGGAGGGCCCTACGAGCAGTACTTC	CASSPAGGPYEQYF
-	TRBV15	-	TRBJ2-7	TGTGCCACCAGCAGAGGCGGGACTCCCTCCTACGAGCAGTACTTC	CATSRGGTPSYEQYF
-	TRBV21-1	-	TRBJ2-7	TGTGCCAGCAGCAACTTGAATCCATACGAGCAGTACTTC	CASSNLNPYEQYF
-	TRBV4-1	TRBD1	TRBJ1-2	TGCGCCAGCAGCCAAGGGACAGGGGGCTATGGCTACACCTTC	CASSQGTGGYGYTF
-	TRBV18	-	TRBJ2-7	TGTGCCAGCTCGCCCGGGTCCAGCGTCTACGAGCAGTACTTC	CASSPGSSVYEQYF
once	TRBV5-1	TRBD1	TRBJ2-1	TGCGCCAGCAGCCTCCGGGGACAGGGTTTAAATGAGCAGTTCTTC	CASSLRGQGLNEQFF
-	TRBV30	-	TRBJ1-2	TGTGCCTGGAGGGGGGCGGGCAATGGCTACACCTTC	CAWRGAGNGYTF
-	TRBV5-1	-	TRBJ1-5	TGCGCCAGCAGCTTGTCCCCGGGGAAGGACCAGCCCCAGCATTTT	CASSLSPGKDQPQHF
-	TRBV5-6	-	TRBJ1-1	TGTGCCAGCAGCTTGGGGAGAGGCACTGAAGCTTTCTTT	CASSLGRGTEAFF
-	TRBV5-8	-	TRBJ2-7	TGTGCCAGCAGCTTAATAGGGGGACCCTACGAGCAGTACTTC	CASSLIGGPYEQYF
-	TRBV29-1	TRBD2	TRBJ2-7	TGCAGCGTTGCGGGACTAGCGGGAGTTCGTAACGCCTACGAGCAGTACTTC	CSVAGLAGVRNAYEQYF
once	TRBV27	-	TRBJ2-3	TGTGCCAGCAGTTTTGTCAGGGGCAGCACAGATACGCAGTATTTT	CASSFVRGSTDTQYF
-	TRBV7-3	-	TRBJ2-3	TGTGCCAGCAGCTCGGGAGGCACAGATACGCAGTATTTT	CASSSGGTDTQYF
-	TRBV6-6	TRBD2	TRBJ2-7	TGTGCCAGCAGTTCAAGACTAGCGGGAGTATACGAGCAGTACTTC	CASSSRLAGVYEQYF
-	TRBV6-1	TRBD1	TRBJ2-7	TGTGCCAGCATGGCAGGGGGAAACGAGCAGTACTTC	CASMAGGNEQYF
-	TRBV18	-	TRBJ2-1	TGTGCCAGCCAATTGGTGGGCAATGAGCAGTTCTTC	CASQLVGNEQFF
-	TRBV7-2	TRBD2	TRBJ2-7	TGTGCCAGCAGCTTAGAACTAGCGGGAGGGTACGAGCAGTACTTC	CASSLELAGGYEQYF
-	TRBV4-1	-	TRBJ1-5	TGCGCCAGCAGCCAAGGGAGGGGGATAGGTGATCAGCCCCAGCATTTT	CASSQGRGIGDQPQHF
-	TRBV28	-	TRBJ1-1	TGTGCCAGCAGTTTACGGGGGGTTGTGAACACTGAAGCTTTCTTT	CASSLRGVVNTEAFF
-	TRBV4-2	TRBD2	TRBJ2-3	TGTGCCAGCAGCCCTCGCCTAGCGGGGGGGACAGATACGCAGTATTTT	CASSPRLAGGTDTQYF
-	TRBV14	TRBD1	TRBJ2-2	TGTGCCAGCAGCCAGTCGCAGGGGGCGAACACCGGGGAGCTGTTTTTT	CASSQSQGANTGELFF
-	TRBV28	TRBD2	TRBJ2-5	TGTGCCAGCAGTTGGGAAGCGGGAGAGGAGACCCAGTACTTC	CASSWEAGEETQYF
-	TRBV25-1	-	TRBJ1-1	TGTGCCAGCAGTGAATTTAGGGTCTCTAGCACTGAAGCTTTCTTT	CASSEFRVSSTEAFF
-	TRBV29-1	-	TRBJ2-3	TGCAGCGTTGTTGCGGGGTGGGATACGCAGTATTTT	CSVVAGWDTQYF
-	TRBV29-1	-	TRBJ2-7	TGCAGCGTTGGGGGGGAGGTACCCTCCTACGAGCAGTACTTC	CSVGGEVPSYEQYF
-	TRBV28	TRBD1	TRBJ2-3	TGTGCCAGCAGTTTACAGGGGGCAGATACGCAGTATTTT	CASSLQGADTQYF